The 11 T cell receptor beta chains below were found in one sample sequenced in a study of T cell changes during pregnancy in multiple sclerosis. Produced via immunoSEQ multiplex PCR; TCRdb's table is partial and in-frame only. This sample carries around 84,000 clones, nearly 95% of them seen once, and the ten largest clones take roughly 0.93%. The source material was peripheral blood, sampled in the second trimester of pregnancy. The origin of the receptors is a female donor in good health, enrolled as a control in a pregnancy study.

The V and J genes are TRBV7-2 and TRBJ2-1; 7 bases align to TRBD2. The trim removed 1 base at V and 6 bases at J, leaving 3 bases unmatched. CDR1 and CDR2 from the germline V gene are SGHTA and FQGNSA. The length of the CDR3 is 14 residues. CDR3 DNA sequence: TGTGCCAGCAGCTTAGTAAGGACTAGCAATGAGCAGTTCTTC. Its translation is CASSLVRTSNEQFF. Complete variable domain (other parts from reference TRBV7-2 and TRBJ2-1): GAGVSQSPSNKVTEKGKDVELRCDPISGHTALYWYRQSLGQGLEFLIYFQGNSAPDKSGLPSDRFSAERTGGSVSTLTIQRTQQEDSAVYLCASSLVRTSNEQFFGPGTRLTVL.

The chain's CDR3 is CASSLGGQGRPGELFF. The CDR3 DNA sequence: TGTGCCAGCAGCTTAGGGGGACAGGGTCGGCCCGGGGAGCTGTTTTTT. J is TRBJ2-2 and V is TRBV7-9, with 9 nucleotides matching TRBD1. Trimming at V came to 1 base and at J to 6 bases, leaving 6 bases not matched to a gene. This CDR3 is 16 amino acids long. Germline CDR1 reads SEHNR; CDR2 reads FQNEAQ (reference sequence).

This rearrangement joins TRBV9 to TRBJ2-1, with unresolved D. This CDR3 contains 13 residues. V was pared by 2 bases and J by 3 bases, with 6 bases between. Germline CDR1 and CDR2: SGDLS and YYNGEE. The CDR3 DNA reads TGTGCCAGCAGCGTTAACAGCTACAATGAGCAGTTCTTC. It specifies CASSVNSYNEQFF.

The genes are TRBV28 and TRBJ1-2; 7 nucleotides align to TRBD1. Losses at the gene ends were 7 bases for V and 5 bases for J; bases not matched to a gene: 1. CDR1 MDHEN and CDR2 SYDVKM come from the germline V gene. This CDR3 is 11 amino acids long. CDR3 in DNA: TGTGCCAGCACAGGGGGGTATGGCTACACCTTC. Residues: CASTGGYGYTF.

V gene TRBV4-1 combines with J gene TRBJ2-7, with D tentatively TRBD2 (6 bases). There are 15 residues in the CDR3. Trimming took off 5 bases at V and 3 bases at J, with 17 bases between the two ends. The germline gives CDR1 MGHRA, CDR2 YSYEKL. The CDR3 nucleotides read TGCGCCAGCAGCACCCAGGGACTGACATTCTACGAGCAGTACTTC. Protein: CASSTQGLTFYEQYF.

CDR3: CASSIGAGGSPGELFF. As DNA, the CDR3 is TGCGCCAGCAGTATCGGGGCAGGCGGGAGCCCCGGGGAGCTGTTTTTT. The V call is TRBV5-1, the J call TRBJ2-2, with 7 nucleotides matching TRBD2. The CDR3 spans 16 residues. Germline V gives CDR1 SGHRS, CDR2 YFSETQ. J was trimmed by 6 bases and V by 5 bases; bases with no gene match: 13.

This chain joins TRBV9 and TRBJ2-7; unclear D gene. The CDR3 is made up of 14 amino acids. The V end was cut by 0 bases, the J end by 1 base, with 8 bases between. In germline, CDR1 is SGDLS, CDR2 YYNGEE. This chain's CDR3 is CASSVGTASYEQYF. The CDR3 coding sequence is TGTGCCAGCAGCGTAGGAACAGCTTCCTACGAGCAGTACTTC.

The V gene is TRBV6-6, the J gene TRBJ2-2; 8 bases match TRBD1. Germline CDR1 reads MNHNY; CDR2 reads SVGAGI (reference sequence). CDR3 length: 15 residues. Losses at the gene ends were 4 bases for V and 7 bases for J; bases not matched to a gene: 8. The CDR3: CASSSGQDLGGELFF. CDR3 sequence (DNA): TGTGCCAGCAGTTCGGGACAGGACCTTGGCGGGGAGCTGTTTTTT.

The rearrangement uses TRBV2 and TRBJ2-5; D possibly corresponds to TRBD2 (6 bases). Germline assignment: CDR1 SNHLY and CDR2 FYNNEI. The CDR3 length is 15 residues. V lost 6 bases and J lost 4, with 18 bases in between. This CDR3 is CASSEPGDPGETQYF. CDR3 coding DNA: TGTGCCAGCAGCGAACCGGGAGACCCAGGAGAGACCCAGTACTTC.

The J gene is TRBJ2-1, the V gene TRBV4-1, with TRBD2 matching 12 bases. The CDR3 covers 15 residues. Germline V gene data show CDR1 as MGHRA and CDR2 as YSYEKL. V shed 4 bases, J shed 7 bases, and the junction held 5 bases outside the gene matches. The CDR3 loop reads CASSRRLAGVNEQFF. CDR3 in DNA: TGCGCCAGCAGCCGTCGACTAGCGGGAGTTAATGAGCAGTTCTTC.

The CDR3 DNA reads as TGTGCCGCGGGGATCTTGGGCGGCTACGAGCAGTACTTC. It specifies CAAGILGGYEQYF. This sequence joins TRBV6-5 and TRBJ2-7; possible D gene TRBD2, 6 bases. The germline gives CDR1 MNHEY, CDR2 SVGAGI. The CDR3 extends over 13 amino acids. V gave up 11 bases and J gave up 3 bases, with 17 bases separating them.